These T cell receptor beta chains were read from a single sample in a study of shared clonotypes between healthy human individuals. Repertoires were generated with immunoSEQ multiplex PCR, while TCRdb's copy carries only in-frame clones and drops some. The sample has roughly 1 million clones, around 78% seen once; the top ten hold approximately 0.52%. The material sequenced was memory CD4+ T cells from PBMCs. These receptors all stem from a man aged 18 to 30 in good health. Some clones in this sample may be carry-over from other donors' samples. Both conserved end residues are part of each CDR3.

CDR3 protein: CASSFNGGAGEKLFF; J gene: TRBJ1-4; V gene: TRBV28
CDR3 protein: CASSLLTGGASIQYF; J gene: TRBJ2-4; V gene: TRBV7-2
CDR3 protein: CASSNPGRSYEQYF; J gene: TRBJ2-7; V gene: TRBV19
CDR3 protein: CASSLNQRLFF; J gene: TRBJ2-2; V gene: TRBV27
CDR3 protein: CSASVEQFF; J gene: TRBJ2-1; V gene: TRBV20-1
CDR3 protein: CAWSKGTGEETQYF; J gene: TRBJ2-5; V gene: TRBV30
CDR3 protein: CASSLVGTGTEISYEQYF; J gene: TRBJ2-7; V gene: TRBV11-2
CDR3 protein: CASSLLSDEQFF; J gene: TRBJ2-1; V gene: TRBV2
CDR3 protein: CASSPLLGGSNEQFF; J gene: TRBJ2-1; V gene: TRBV5-1
CDR3 protein: CASSLAPTSGYTDTQYF; J gene: TRBJ2-3; V gene: TRBV5-5
CDR3 protein: CASSYSPRNTEAFF; J gene: TRBJ1-1; V gene: TRBV7-2
CDR3 protein: CASRGRDVDNEQFF; J gene: TRBJ2-1; V gene: TRBV6-4
CDR3 protein: CASSSLGTVNEKLFF; J gene: TRBJ1-4; V gene: TRBV19
CDR3 protein: CSTAAGDEQYF; J gene: TRBJ2-7; V gene: TRBV20-1
CDR3 protein: CASSLDRDEQFF; J gene: TRBJ2-1; V gene: TRBV28
CDR3 protein: CASRKRASGANVLTF; J gene: TRBJ2-6; V gene: TRBV28
CDR3 protein: CAWTGRNTEAFF; J gene: TRBJ1-1; V gene: TRBV30
CDR3 protein: CASSLASGELYEQYF; J gene: TRBJ2-7; V gene: TRBV7-2
CDR3 protein: CASSLRGLAGNTGELFF; J gene: TRBJ2-2; V gene: TRBV5-1
CDR3 protein: CASSLALQGGTEAFF; J gene: TRBJ1-1; V gene: TRBV7-8
CDR3 protein: CASWGGLEGYNEQFF; J gene: TRBJ2-1; V gene: TRBV4-2
CDR3 protein: CASSPRTAGTGDGYTF; J gene: TRBJ1-2; V gene: TRBV27
CDR3 protein: CASSSTGTSGQSSYNEQFF; J gene: TRBJ2-1; V gene: TRBV7-3
CDR3 protein: CASTDRTGGYGYTF; J gene: TRBJ1-2; V gene: TRBV5-6
CDR3 protein: CASSLTSLETQYF; J gene: TRBJ2-5; V gene: TRBV7-9
CDR3 protein: CASSLLNQPQHF; J gene: TRBJ1-5; V gene: TRBV28
CDR3 protein: CASSQGMTGAQETQYF; J gene: TRBJ2-5; V gene: TRBV23-1
CDR3 protein: CASTGSSGNTIYF; J gene: TRBJ1-3; V gene: TRBV30
CDR3 protein: CASRYDRGSQETQYF; J gene: TRBJ2-5; V gene: TRBV2
CDR3 protein: CASSNRERGNTEAFF; J gene: TRBJ1-1; V gene: TRBV5-1
CDR3 protein: CASSQGMGNYGYTF; J gene: TRBJ1-2; V gene: TRBV4-1
CDR3 protein: CASRKTGVGELFF; J gene: TRBJ2-2; V gene: TRBV27
CDR3 protein: CSVEGDRETQYF; J gene: TRBJ2-5; V gene: TRBV29-1
CDR3 protein: CASSLLRGDTGELFF; J gene: TRBJ2-2; V gene: TRBV5-1
CDR3 protein: CASSRPAGQVPPNQPQHF; J gene: TRBJ1-5; V gene: TRBV19
CDR3 protein: CASSHPSSGQNSYEQYF; J gene: TRBJ2-7; V gene: TRBV4-1
CDR3 protein: CAIGRGAEAFF; J gene: TRBJ1-1; V gene: TRBV10-3
CDR3 protein: CASRPGTLSSYEQYF; J gene: TRBJ2-7; V gene: TRBV2
CDR3 protein: CASSLHGAAGNTIYF; J gene: TRBJ1-3; V gene: TRBV14
CDR3 protein: CASSGTSRNTGELFF; J gene: TRBJ2-2; V gene: TRBV2
CDR3 protein: CASTPGHAYGYTF; J gene: TRBJ1-2; V gene: TRBV28
CDR3 protein: CATESRAGSRYNEQFF; J gene: TRBJ2-1; V gene: TRBV11-1
CDR3 protein: CASSLGQGAAGYTF; J gene: TRBJ1-2; V gene: TRBV5-1
CDR3 protein: CASSLGRALVGETQYF; J gene: TRBJ2-5; V gene: TRBV7-7
CDR3 protein: CASSKTGTHTQYF; J gene: TRBJ2-3; V gene: TRBV28
CDR3 protein: CASSQGGEWAGAQHF; J gene: TRBJ1-5; V gene: TRBV4-2